This TCR beta chain is drawn from a study of T cells in Graves' hyperthyroidism and ophthalmopathy. Looking at the study overall: Specimen type is peripheral blood, collected at initial diagnosis prior to any treatment.

Ophthalmopathy patients had Clinical Activity Score at least 3, NOSPECS grade at least 4, duration under 3 months. TCR beta CDR3 regions were amplified from RNA. HTBI primers drove first-round RT-PCR of the TCR CDR3. In TCRdb, the multiplex PCR reads were re-called with MiXCR into one record per CDR3 protein. The sample includes some 500,000 distinct CDR3 sequences, around 22% of them seen just once. This CDR3 region has 15 residues. J lost 3 bases, V lost 4 bases, and 6 bases had no gene match. Germline V lookup: CDR1 MNHEY, CDR2 SVGEGT. This clonotype was seen a few times. Sequences were obtained from blood. V and J are TRBV6-2 or TRBV6-3 and TRBJ1-3, with 7 bases that match TRBD1. The receptor's source is a woman younger than 45 with Graves' ophthalmopathy. The CDR3 DNA reads as TGTGCCAGCAGTTCGGGACAGAAGATTGGAAACACCATATATTTT. This sequence encodes CASSSGQKIGNTIYF.